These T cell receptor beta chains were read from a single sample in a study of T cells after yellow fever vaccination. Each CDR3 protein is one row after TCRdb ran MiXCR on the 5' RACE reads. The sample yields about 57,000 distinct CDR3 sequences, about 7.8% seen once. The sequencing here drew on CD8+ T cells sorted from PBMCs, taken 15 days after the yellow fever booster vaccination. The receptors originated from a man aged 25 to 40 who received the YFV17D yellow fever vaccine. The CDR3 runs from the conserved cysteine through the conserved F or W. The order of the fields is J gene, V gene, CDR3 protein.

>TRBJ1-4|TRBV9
CASSVDPLSATNEKLFF
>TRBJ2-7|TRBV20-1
CSATPSGTSGRSVHWEQYF
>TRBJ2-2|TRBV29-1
CSVVRGVTGELFF
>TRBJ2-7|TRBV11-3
CASSFTGATYEQYF
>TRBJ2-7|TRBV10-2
CASSEGGREDF
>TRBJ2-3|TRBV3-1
CASSLGSGSDTQYF
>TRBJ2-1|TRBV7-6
CASSLGTRIYEQFF
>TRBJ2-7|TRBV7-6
CASSPDSGIPYEQYF
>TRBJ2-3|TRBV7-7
CASSQGTSTDTQYF
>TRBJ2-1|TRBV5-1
CASKEGPEQFF
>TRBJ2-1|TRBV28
CASSIYESSYNEQFF
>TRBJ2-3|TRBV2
CASSEGQGVRDTQYF
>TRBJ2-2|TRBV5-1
CASQGAAGELFF
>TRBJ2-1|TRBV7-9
CASSPRTGDYNEQFF
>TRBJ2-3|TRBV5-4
CASSLQAGTASTDTQYF
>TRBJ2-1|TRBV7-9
CASSSTGGVKSHEQFF
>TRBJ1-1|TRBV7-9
CASSRQGRHTEAFF
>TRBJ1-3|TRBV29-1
CSHRGLSGNTIYF
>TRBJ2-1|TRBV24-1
CATSDFGLEQFF
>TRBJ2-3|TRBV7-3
CASSSVAGIADTQYF
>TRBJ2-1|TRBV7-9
CASSSDSYNEQFF
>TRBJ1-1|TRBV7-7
CASSYRVNTEAFF
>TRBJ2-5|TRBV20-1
CSARTPGAWETQYF
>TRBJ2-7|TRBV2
CASSVMTGQDEQYF
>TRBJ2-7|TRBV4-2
CASSQTGHTYEQYF
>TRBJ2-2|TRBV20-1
CSAIDRDSSTGELFF
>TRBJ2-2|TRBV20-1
CSASSPVGTGELFF
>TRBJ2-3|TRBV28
CASGGLAVTDTQYF
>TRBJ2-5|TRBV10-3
CAISESPQGETQYF
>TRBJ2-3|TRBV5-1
CASSYTSGYYTDTQYF
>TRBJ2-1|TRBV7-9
CASVERNNEQFF
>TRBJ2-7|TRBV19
CASSASYSTYEQYF
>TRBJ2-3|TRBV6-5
CASSYSTSTDTQYF
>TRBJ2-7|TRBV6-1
CAIRQGADGSYEQYF
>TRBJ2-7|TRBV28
CASSRRTGDNEQYF
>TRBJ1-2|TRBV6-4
CASSVDQTAGYGYTF
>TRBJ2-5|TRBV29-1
CSVGLAQETQYF
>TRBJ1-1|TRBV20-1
CSASQGFAEAFF
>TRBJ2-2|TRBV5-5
CASDPENSNTGELFF
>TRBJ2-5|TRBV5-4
CASSLVSEGTETQYF
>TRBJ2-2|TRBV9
CASSPTTEVDLGELFF
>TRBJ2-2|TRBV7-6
CASSLVGLTGELFF
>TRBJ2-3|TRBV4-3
CASSRTSGTDTQYF
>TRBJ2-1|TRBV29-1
CSAGDREDEQFF
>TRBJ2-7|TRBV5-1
CASSLGADNPYEQYF
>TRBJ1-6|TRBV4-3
CASSQAEIIYNSPLHF
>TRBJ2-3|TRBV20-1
CSAPGGFTDTQYF
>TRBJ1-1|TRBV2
CASSLITVAAEAFF
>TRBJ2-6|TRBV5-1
CASSLVRDFSGANVLTF
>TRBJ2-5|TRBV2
CASRPGLAGARGETQYF
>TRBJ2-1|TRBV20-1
CSARDWASSGRASNPYNEQFF
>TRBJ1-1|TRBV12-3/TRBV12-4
CASSFVENTEAFF
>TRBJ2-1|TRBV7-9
CASARSYNEQFF
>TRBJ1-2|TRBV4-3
CASSPYRQGTDGYTF
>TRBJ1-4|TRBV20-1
CSAPSTAPGGFNEKLFF